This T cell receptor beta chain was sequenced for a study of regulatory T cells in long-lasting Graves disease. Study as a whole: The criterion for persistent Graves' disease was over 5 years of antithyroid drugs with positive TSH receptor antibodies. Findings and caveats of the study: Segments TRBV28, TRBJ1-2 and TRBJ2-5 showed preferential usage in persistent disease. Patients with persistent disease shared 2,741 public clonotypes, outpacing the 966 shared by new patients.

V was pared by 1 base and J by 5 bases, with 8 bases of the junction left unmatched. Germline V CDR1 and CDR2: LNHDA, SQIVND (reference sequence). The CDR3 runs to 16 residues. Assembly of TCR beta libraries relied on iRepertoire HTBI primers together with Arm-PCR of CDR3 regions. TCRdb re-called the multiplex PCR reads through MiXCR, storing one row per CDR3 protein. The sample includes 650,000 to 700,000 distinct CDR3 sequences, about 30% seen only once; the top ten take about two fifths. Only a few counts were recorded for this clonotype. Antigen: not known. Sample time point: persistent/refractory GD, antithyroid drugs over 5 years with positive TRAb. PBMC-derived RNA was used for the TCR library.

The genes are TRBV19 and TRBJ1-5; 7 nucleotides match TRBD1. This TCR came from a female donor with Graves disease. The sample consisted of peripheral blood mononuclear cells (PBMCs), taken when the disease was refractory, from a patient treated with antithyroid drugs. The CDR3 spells CASSIGSRGFDQPQHF. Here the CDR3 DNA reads TGTGCCAGTAGTATAGGGTCCAGGGGGTTTGATCAGCCCCAGCATTTT. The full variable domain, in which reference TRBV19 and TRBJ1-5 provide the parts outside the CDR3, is DGGITQSPKYLFRKEGQNVTLSCEQNLNHDAMYWYRQDPGQGLRLIYYSQIVNDFQKGDIAEGYSVSREKKESFPLTVTSAQKNPTAFYLCASSIGSRGFDQPQHFGDGTRLSIL.